The rows below give T cell receptor beta chains drawn from one sample of a study of post-analysis software for immune sequencing data. MiXCR, applied by TCRdb to the PCR reads, yields one record per CDR3 protein. The table includes hundreds of thousands of distinct CDR3 sequences, around 64% detected once. The sequenced sample consisted of blood. All receptors come from a girl aged 2 to 10 with multiple sclerosis. Both conserved end residues are part of each CDR3. D genes are given only for firm matches. Expanded clones get a size class; other rows say once, few or many, or leave the size out.

d_call: -
clone_size: -
v_call: TRBV12-3/TRBV12-4
j_call: TRBJ2-2
cdr3_aa: CASSNPGLNTGELFF
cdr3_nt: TGTGCCAGCAGTAATCCAGGCCTGAACACCGGGGAGCTGTTTTTT

d_call: -
clone_size: -
v_call: TRBV4-2
j_call: TRBJ2-2
cdr3_aa: CASSQDITGELFF
cdr3_nt: TGTGCCAGCAGCCAGGACATAACCGGGGAGCTGTTTTTT

d_call: -
clone_size: few
v_call: TRBV7-9
j_call: TRBJ2-7
cdr3_aa: CASTLWGSVTYEQYF
cdr3_nt: TGTGCCAGCACCCTATGGGGGTCTGTGACCTACGAGCAGTACTTC

d_call: -
clone_size: -
v_call: TRBV5-1
j_call: TRBJ2-5
cdr3_aa: CASSPRPGQETQYF
cdr3_nt: TGCGCCAGCAGCCCAAGACCCGGACAAGAGACCCAGTACTTC

d_call: TRBD1
clone_size: -
v_call: TRBV4-1
j_call: TRBJ1-2
cdr3_aa: CASSQRQGSYGYTF
cdr3_nt: TGCGCCAGCAGCCAAAGACAGGGTTCCTATGGCTACACCTTC

d_call: TRBD1
clone_size: -
v_call: TRBV11-3
j_call: TRBJ2-1
cdr3_aa: CASSLGWDSSYNEQFF
cdr3_nt: TGTGCCAGCAGCTTAGGTTGGGACAGTTCCTACAATGAGCAGTTCTTC

d_call: -
clone_size: few
v_call: TRBV7-2
j_call: TRBJ1-1
cdr3_aa: CASSPYSRNTEAFF
cdr3_nt: TGTGCCAGCAGCCCTTACTCCAGGAACACTGAAGCTTTCTTT

d_call: TRBD1
clone_size: once
v_call: TRBV7-9
j_call: TRBJ1-2
cdr3_aa: CASSLYQGDYGYTF
cdr3_nt: TGTGCCAGCAGCTTATACCAGGGGGACTATGGCTACACCTTC

d_call: TRBD2
clone_size: few
v_call: TRBV5-1
j_call: TRBJ2-5
cdr3_aa: CASSPEAGGGWTQYF
cdr3_nt: TGCGCCAGCAGCCCCGAAGCGGGGGGGGGATGGACCCAGTACTTC

d_call: -
clone_size: -
v_call: TRBV19
j_call: TRBJ2-1
cdr3_aa: CASGGLRDEQFF
cdr3_nt: TGTGCCAGTGGGGGCCTGAGGGATGAGCAGTTCTTC

d_call: -
clone_size: few
v_call: TRBV20-1
j_call: TRBJ2-3
cdr3_aa: CSADLASDTQYF
cdr3_nt: TGCAGTGCTGATCTGGCATCAGATACGCAGTATTTT

d_call: -
clone_size: few
v_call: TRBV6-2/TRBV6-3
j_call: TRBJ2-3
cdr3_aa: CASSGRPDTQYF
cdr3_nt: TGTGCCAGCAGTGGGCGACCAGATACGCAGTATTTT

d_call: -
clone_size: -
v_call: TRBV6-1
j_call: TRBJ1-6
cdr3_aa: CASSEDSDSYNSPLHF
cdr3_nt: TGTGCCAGCAGTGAAGACAGCGACTCCTATAATTCACCCCTCCACTTT

d_call: TRBD1
clone_size: -
v_call: TRBV9
j_call: TRBJ2-1
cdr3_aa: CASSKDRDRGYNEQFF
cdr3_nt: TGTGCCAGCAGCAAGGACCGGGACAGGGGTTACAATGAGCAGTTCTTC

d_call: TRBD1
clone_size: -
v_call: TRBV29-1
j_call: TRBJ1-2
cdr3_aa: CSVEDLGTAHYGYTF
cdr3_nt: TGCAGCGTTGAAGATCTGGGGACAGCTCACTATGGCTACACCTTC

d_call: -
clone_size: -
v_call: TRBV13
j_call: TRBJ2-1
cdr3_aa: CASSLNWGSYNEQFF
cdr3_nt: TGTGCCAGCAGCTTAAACTGGGGATCCTACAATGAGCAGTTCTTC

d_call: -
clone_size: -
v_call: TRBV13
j_call: TRBJ1-2
cdr3_aa: CANSLSVWDGFYGYTF
cdr3_nt: TGTGCCAACAGCTTATCTGTATGGGACGGATTCTATGGCTACACCTTC

d_call: -
clone_size: -
v_call: TRBV4-3
j_call: TRBJ1-2
cdr3_aa: CASSQVEARDCGYTF
cdr3_nt: TGCGCCAGCAGCCAAGTTGAGGCGAGAGACTGTGGCTACACCTTC

d_call: TRBD2
clone_size: few
v_call: TRBV12-3/TRBV12-4
j_call: TRBJ2-3
cdr3_aa: CASSPQGRGVTDTQYF
cdr3_nt: TGTGCCAGCAGCCCCCAGGGGCGGGGGGTCACAGATACGCAGTATTTT

d_call: -
clone_size: -
v_call: TRBV5-6
j_call: TRBJ2-7
cdr3_aa: CASGVHAGEQYF
cdr3_nt: TGTGCCAGCGGGGTCCATGCCGGCGAGCAGTACTTC

d_call: TRBD1
clone_size: few
v_call: TRBV10-3
j_call: TRBJ2-5
cdr3_aa: CAINEGAGETQYF
cdr3_nt: TGTGCCATCAACGAGGGGGCTGGGGAGACCCAGTACTTC

d_call: -
clone_size: -
v_call: TRBV5-1
j_call: TRBJ1-1
cdr3_aa: CASRKSAGTFTRSEAFF
cdr3_nt: TGCGCCAGCAGAAAATCGGCCGGGACATTTACTCGATCCGAAGCTTTCTTT

d_call: TRBD1
clone_size: -
v_call: TRBV29-1
j_call: TRBJ2-1
cdr3_aa: CSVEGGQGRIYNEQFF
cdr3_nt: TGCAGCGTTGAGGGGGGACAGGGGCGAATCTACAATGAGCAGTTCTTC

d_call: TRBD2
clone_size: once
v_call: TRBV6-2/TRBV6-3
j_call: TRBJ2-1
cdr3_aa: CASTGLAGAFSYNEQFF
cdr3_nt: TGTGCCAGCACGGGACTAGCGGGGGCCTTCTCCTACAATGAGCAGTTCTTC

d_call: TRBD2
clone_size: -
v_call: TRBV29-1
j_call: TRBJ2-7
cdr3_aa: CSVKGLAGESEQYF
cdr3_nt: TGCAGCGTTAAGGGACTAGCGGGAGAATCCGAGCAGTACTTC

d_call: -
clone_size: -
v_call: TRBV6-1
j_call: TRBJ2-4
cdr3_aa: CASSEVGGQQGAKNIQYF
cdr3_nt: TGTGCCAGCAGTGAAGTCGGCGGGCAGCAAGGGGCCAAAAACATTCAGTACTTC

d_call: -
clone_size: -
v_call: TRBV6-5
j_call: TRBJ2-3
cdr3_aa: CASSWRLVDGGDTQYF
cdr3_nt: TGTGCCAGCAGTTGGAGACTAGTGGATGGGGGAGATACGCAGTATTTT

d_call: TRBD1
clone_size: -
v_call: TRBV7-9
j_call: TRBJ1-1
cdr3_aa: CASSLLTGCEAFF
cdr3_nt: TGTGCCAGCAGCCTATTGACAGGGTGTGAAGCTTTCTTT

d_call: -
clone_size: -
v_call: TRBV4-2
j_call: TRBJ2-1
cdr3_aa: CASSQRDPSAGYNEQFF
cdr3_nt: TGTGCCAGCAGCCAGCGAGACCCTAGCGCGGGGTACAATGAGCAGTTCTTC

d_call: -
clone_size: -
v_call: TRBV29-1
j_call: TRBJ1-1
cdr3_aa: CSAIQGRGEAFF
cdr3_nt: TGCAGCGCGATACAGGGAAGGGGTGAAGCTTTCTTT

d_call: -
clone_size: -
v_call: TRBV7-8
j_call: TRBJ2-1
cdr3_aa: CASSSVGLLGYNEQFF
cdr3_nt: TGTGCCAGCAGCTCAGTCGGCCTTCTGGGCTACAATGAGCAGTTCTTC

d_call: -
clone_size: once
v_call: TRBV5-1
j_call: TRBJ1-1
cdr3_aa: CASSLDIMNTEAFF
cdr3_nt: TGCGCCAGCAGCTTGGACATCATGAACACTGAAGCTTTCTTT

d_call: TRBD2
clone_size: -
v_call: TRBV20-1
j_call: TRBJ2-1
cdr3_aa: CSANRGLAGAAYNEQFF
cdr3_nt: TGCAGTGCAAACAGGGGACTAGCGGGAGCTGCCTACAATGAGCAGTTCTTC

d_call: -
clone_size: -
v_call: TRBV9
j_call: TRBJ2-3
cdr3_aa: CASSVAGTDTQYF
cdr3_nt: TGTGCCAGCAGCGTAGCGGGCACAGATACGCAGTATTTT

d_call: TRBD2
clone_size: -
v_call: TRBV5-1
j_call: TRBJ2-3
cdr3_aa: CASSFPSGNTDTQYF
cdr3_nt: TGCGCCAGCAGCTTCCCTAGCGGGAACACAGATACGCAGTATTTT

d_call: -
clone_size: few
v_call: TRBV4-1
j_call: TRBJ1-2
cdr3_aa: CASSQRGALFYGYTF
cdr3_nt: TGCGCCAGCAGCCAGCGGGGCGCCCTTTTCTATGGCTACACCTTC

d_call: -
clone_size: -
v_call: TRBV29-1
j_call: TRBJ1-2
cdr3_aa: CSVAHSGRYTF
cdr3_nt: TGCAGCGTTGCACACAGTGGGAGGTACACCTTC

d_call: TRBD2
clone_size: -
v_call: TRBV20-1
j_call: TRBJ2-3
cdr3_aa: CSARGTSGGLRTDTQYF
cdr3_nt: TGCAGTGCCAGAGGGACTAGCGGGGGCCTCCGCACAGATACGCAGTATTTT

d_call: TRBD1
clone_size: -
v_call: TRBV11-2
j_call: TRBJ2-1
cdr3_aa: CAGSFDSGTGRNEQFF
cdr3_nt: TGTGCCGGCAGCTTTGATTCCGGGACAGGGCGCAATGAGCAGTTCTTC

d_call: TRBD1
clone_size: -
v_call: TRBV6-5
j_call: TRBJ1-6
cdr3_aa: CASSQFRDSNSPLHF
cdr3_nt: TGTGCCAGCAGTCAATTCCGGGACAGCAATTCACCCCTCCACTTT

d_call: TRBD1
clone_size: -
v_call: TRBV20-1
j_call: TRBJ2-7
cdr3_aa: CSASPGTGRDYEQYF
cdr3_nt: TGCAGTGCTAGCCCGGGGACAGGGAGAGACTACGAGCAGTACTTC

d_call: -
clone_size: few
v_call: TRBV10-3
j_call: TRBJ2-3
cdr3_aa: CAISARRGDTQYF
cdr3_nt: TGTGCCATCAGTGCACGGAGGGGAGATACGCAGTATTTT

d_call: -
clone_size: -
v_call: TRBV3-1
j_call: TRBJ2-4
cdr3_aa: CASSPRSGTLAKNIRYF
cdr3_nt: TGTGCCAGCAGCCCCCGCAGCGGAACCCTAGCCAAAAACATTCGGTACTTC

d_call: TRBD2
clone_size: few
v_call: TRBV5-1
j_call: TRBJ2-3
cdr3_aa: CASKGTSGGHDTQYF
cdr3_nt: TGCGCCAGCAAAGGGACTAGCGGGGGACACGATACGCAGTATTTT

d_call: TRBD2
clone_size: few
v_call: TRBV6-4
j_call: TRBJ2-5
cdr3_aa: CASSERGGNVETQYF
cdr3_nt: TGTGCCAGCAGTGAACGGGGGGGTAACGTTGAGACCCAGTACTTC